This T cell receptor (beta chain) derives from a study of cytomegalovirus exposure and HLA in healthy donors. General study findings and limits: Across HLA loci, a later analysis found differing TCR association rates, with DRB1 most and HLA-C fewest. The records held CMV serostatus as the only immune exposure information. Reports credit the classifier with highly specific, highly sensitive diagnosis of cytomegalovirus status.

Concerning this clone itself: Its cognate antigen is unknown.

With 60 Vbeta and 13 Jbeta primers, the PCR was carried out. Using immunoSEQ multiplex PCR, the repertoire was profiled, and TCRdb retains in-frame clones only, with some absent. Seen here are 140,000 or so clones, roughly four fifths observed once, and the top ten hold more than 3%. This CDR3 region has 13 residues. The V gene's germline CDR1 is MNHEY and CDR2 SMNVEV (reference sequence). Deletions cut 2 bases from V and 3 bases from J, with 7 bases between. The TCR comes from a male donor in good health and CMV-seronegative. The chain uses TRBV27 and TRBJ1-1; D might be TRBD1 (5 bases). The sequenced material came from PBMCs. Here the CDR3 DNA reads TGTGCCAGCAGTTTAGGGGGGGACACTGAAGCTTTCTTT. Its protein is CASSLGGDTEAFF.